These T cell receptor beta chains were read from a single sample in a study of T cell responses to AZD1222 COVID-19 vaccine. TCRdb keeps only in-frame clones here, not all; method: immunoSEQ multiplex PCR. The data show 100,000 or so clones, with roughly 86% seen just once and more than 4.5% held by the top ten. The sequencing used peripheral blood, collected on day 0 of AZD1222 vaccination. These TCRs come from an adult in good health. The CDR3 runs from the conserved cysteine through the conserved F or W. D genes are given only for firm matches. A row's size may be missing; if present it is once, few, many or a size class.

CASSEVFRVAGELFF	TGTGCCAGCAGTGAAGTATTCAGGGTGGCCGGGGAGCTGTTTTTT	-	-	TRBV2	TRBJ2-2
CASSPPTGKLNTGELFF	TGTGCCAGCTCACCGCCCACAGGGAAACTTAACACCGGGGAGCTGTTTTTT	-	-	TRBV18	TRBJ2-2
CASSELPGLSSYEQYF	TGTGCCAGCAGTGAGCTACCGGGACTAAGCTCCTACGAGCAGTACTTC	once	TRBD2	TRBV6-1	TRBJ2-7
CAIKDRTDTQYF	TGTGCCATCAAAGACCGCACAGATACGCAGTATTTT	-	-	TRBV10-3	TRBJ2-3
CSVGGGGSNEQFF	TGCAGCGTTGGAGGGGGAGGGTCCAATGAGCAGTTCTTC	-	-	TRBV29-1	TRBJ2-1
CASTSGSLNTGELFF	TGTGCCAGCACGAGCGGGAGTTTGAACACCGGGGAGCTGTTTTTT	few	TRBD2	TRBV2	TRBJ2-2
CASNRGRGTEAFF	TGTGCCAGCAACAGGGGGCGGGGCACTGAAGCTTTCTTT	-	TRBD1	TRBV6-5	TRBJ1-1
CASSNRQGLTSGNTIYF	TGTGCCAGCAGCAACCGACAGGGCCTCACTTCTGGAAACACCATATATTTT	-	TRBD1	TRBV7-9	TRBJ1-3
CASSPRDSRGGEQYF	TGTGCCAGCAGCCCCCGGGATTCGCGAGGGGGAGAGCAGTACTTC	-	-	TRBV9	TRBJ2-7
CASSSAGGTGGEKLFF	TGTGCCAGCAGCTCCGCCGGAGGGACGGGTGGCGAAAAACTGTTTTTT	-	-	TRBV5-5	TRBJ1-4
CASSFAVSSYEQYF	TGTGCCAGCAGCTTCGCGGTTAGCTCCTACGAGCAGTACTTC	-	-	TRBV5-6	TRBJ2-7
CAGTTGGGNTIYF	TGTGCCGGGACGACAGGAGGGGGAAACACCATATATTTT	-	-	TRBV10-3	TRBJ1-3
CAISEQPSSGNTIYF	TGTGCCATCAGTGAACAGCCATCCTCTGGAAACACCATATATTTT	once	-	TRBV10-3	TRBJ1-3
CASSTGTSGEQYF	TGTGCCAGCAGCACGGGGACTTCGGGCGAGCAGTACTTC	-	-	TRBV11-3	TRBJ2-7
CATSTGTIYNEQFF	TGTGCCACCAGTACAGGGACAATATACAATGAGCAGTTCTTC	few	-	TRBV24-1	TRBJ2-1
CASSNYRGPGGNQPQHF	TGTGCCAGTAGCAATTACAGGGGGCCGGGTGGCAATCAGCCCCAGCATTTT	-	TRBD1	TRBV19	TRBJ1-5
CASSQIIDRVMPNTGELFF	TGCGCCAGCAGTCAAATCATCGACAGGGTGATGCCGAACACCGGGGAGCTGTTTTTT	-	TRBD1	TRBV23-1	TRBJ2-2
CASSFGTGGSGYTF	TGTGCCAGCAGCTTTGGGACAGGGGGGTCGGGCTACACCTTC	-	TRBD1	TRBV5-6	TRBJ1-2
CSVVAGTGQETQYF	TGCAGCGTTGTTGCCGGGACGGGTCAAGAGACCCAGTACTTC	-	-	TRBV29-1	TRBJ2-5
CASSAQQGARTEAFF	TGTGCCAGCTCAGCCCAACAGGGGGCGAGGACTGAAGCTTTCTTT	-	TRBD1	TRBV18	TRBJ1-1
CAIRGDMSSGNTIYF	TGTGCCATCAGAGGAGACATGAGCTCTGGAAACACCATATATTTT	-	-	TRBV10-3	TRBJ1-3
CASSHHERPGQGADGYTF	TGCGCCAGCAGTCATCACGAACGACCGGGACAGGGGGCAGATGGCTACACCTTC	-	TRBD1	TRBV23-1	TRBJ1-2
CAIRDQGAVVTGELFF	TGTGCCATCAGAGACCAGGGGGCAGTTGTAACCGGGGAGCTGTTTTTT	once	TRBD1	TRBV10-3	TRBJ2-2
CASSLRGGGTEAFF	TGTGCCAGCAGCCTTCGGGGGGGAGGGACTGAAGCTTTCTTT	-	-	TRBV7-2	TRBJ1-1
CASSLATTSGSTDTQYF	TGCGCCAGCAGCTTGGCCACGACTAGCGGAAGCACAGATACGCAGTATTTT	-	TRBD2	TRBV5-1	TRBJ2-3
CASSGTATNEKLFF	TGTGCCAGCAGCGGGACAGCAACTAATGAAAAACTGTTTTTT	-	-	TRBV9	TRBJ1-4
CSVVGDGYTF	TGCAGCGTTGTCGGGGATGGCTACACCTTC	-	-	TRBV29-1	TRBJ1-2
CASSYWGDRRLYGYTF	TGTGCCAGCAGTTATTGGGGAGACAGGCGGCTCTATGGCTACACCTTC	-	-	TRBV6-5	TRBJ1-2
CASSLAGVASNQPQHF	TGTGCCAGCAGCTTAGCGGGGGTGGCGAGCAATCAGCCCCAGCATTTT	once	-	TRBV7-2	TRBJ1-5
CASSFRGSNQPQHF	TGTGCCAGCAGTTTTCGGGGCAGCAATCAGCCCCAGCATTTT	-	-	TRBV28	TRBJ1-5
CASSQNIGGYNEQFF	TGCGCCAGCAGCCAGAATATAGGGGGTTACAATGAGCAGTTCTTC	-	-	TRBV4-3	TRBJ2-1
CASSFLGRYNQPQHF	TGTGCCAGCAGCTTCCTGGGGAGGTACAATCAGCCCCAGCATTTT	-	-	TRBV7-2	TRBJ1-5
CASSEPGASYEQYF	TGTGCCAGCAGTGAACCGGGTGCGTCCTACGAGCAGTACTTC	-	-	TRBV25-1	TRBJ2-7
CASSSSYEQYF	TGTGCCAGCAGTAGCTCCTACGAGCAGTACTTC	few	-	TRBV27	TRBJ2-7
CASSLNGWQSTGELFF	TGTGCCAGCAGCTTAAATGGCTGGCAGAGCACCGGGGAGCTGTTTTTT	-	-	TRBV7-3	TRBJ2-2
CASSLARTSGRSGELFF	TGTGCCAGCAGCTTAGCCCGGACTAGCGGGAGGTCCGGGGAGCTGTTTTTT	few	TRBD2	TRBV11-2	TRBJ2-2
CASSRTGPNYGYTF	TGTGCCAGTAGTCGGACAGGACCCAACTATGGCTACACCTTC	-	TRBD1	TRBV19	TRBJ1-2
CASSLVGSDEQYF	TGTGCCAGCAGCTTGGTTGGTTCCGACGAGCAGTACTTC	few	-	TRBV5-4	TRBJ2-7
CASSSSGVYGYTF	TGTGCCAGCAGTTCCTCCGGGGTATATGGCTACACCTTC	-	-	TRBV28	TRBJ1-2
CASSPSGVEETQYF	TGTGCCAGCAGCCCGAGCGGGGTCGAGGAGACCCAGTACTTC	once	TRBD2	TRBV9	TRBJ2-5
CASSLDGSPATNEKLFF	TGTGCCAGCAGCTTAGATGGGTCGCCCGCAACTAATGAAAAACTGTTTTTT	-	-	TRBV7-2	TRBJ1-4
CASSPLRESTEAFF	TGTGCCAGCAGTCCTCTCAGGGAATCCACTGAAGCTTTCTTT	-	-	TRBV25-1	TRBJ1-1
CATSDTIGEQFF	TGTGCCACCAGTGACACAATCGGTGAGCAGTTCTTC	-	-	TRBV24-1	TRBJ2-1
CASSLLGESGNTIYF	TGCGCCAGCAGCTTGTTGGGGGAATCTGGAAACACCATATATTTT	-	-	TRBV5-1	TRBJ1-3
CASSQEALPRTDTQYF	TGTGCCAGCAGCCAAGAGGCACTTCCCCGCACAGATACGCAGTATTTT	-	-	TRBV4-2	TRBJ2-3
CASSLAANYGYTF	TGCGCCAGCAGCCTCGCAGCTAACTATGGCTACACCTTC	-	-	TRBV10-2	TRBJ1-2
CASRRQGAPETQYF	TGTGCCAGCAGGCGACAGGGGGCTCCAGAGACCCAGTACTTC	-	TRBD1	TRBV28	TRBJ2-5
CASSLLTTIAKNIQYF	TGTGCCAGCAGCTTGCTCACTACCATAGCCAAAAACATTCAGTACTTC	-	-	TRBV5-8	TRBJ2-4
CASRDRPGGNTEAFF	TGCGCCAGCAGGGATAGACCGGGAGGGAACACTGAAGCTTTCTTT	-	-	TRBV10-2	TRBJ1-1
CASSVEDNYGYTF	TGTGCCAGCAGCGTAGAGGACAACTATGGCTACACCTTC	-	-	TRBV9	TRBJ1-2
CSVWGTLSGNTIYF	TGCAGCGTTTGGGGAACCCTCTCTGGAAACACCATATATTTT	-	-	TRBV29-1	TRBJ1-3
CASRGTGGGNQPQHF	TGTGCCAGCAGAGGAACAGGGGGCGGCAATCAGCCCCAGCATTTT	-	TRBD1	TRBV6-5	TRBJ1-5
CASSPGQSNYGYTF	TGTGCCAGCAGCCCGGGACAGAGCAACTATGGCTACACCTTC	-	TRBD1	TRBV9	TRBJ1-2
CASSFLRQGVGWETQYF	TGTGCCAGCAGTTTTCTCCGACAGGGAGTAGGGTGGGAGACCCAGTACTTC	-	TRBD1	TRBV27	TRBJ2-5
CASSLETRGEQYF	TGCGCCAGCAGCTTGGAGACTCGGGGCGAGCAGTACTTC	-	-	TRBV5-1	TRBJ2-7
CASSLSREGSPLHF	TGTGCCAGCAGTTTAAGCAGGGAGGGATCACCCCTCCACTTT	-	-	TRBV28	TRBJ1-6
CASSSSLGRKSYGYTF	TGTGCCAGCAGCTCCTCGTTGGGGCGCAAATCTTATGGCTACACCTTC	-	-	TRBV5-4	TRBJ1-2